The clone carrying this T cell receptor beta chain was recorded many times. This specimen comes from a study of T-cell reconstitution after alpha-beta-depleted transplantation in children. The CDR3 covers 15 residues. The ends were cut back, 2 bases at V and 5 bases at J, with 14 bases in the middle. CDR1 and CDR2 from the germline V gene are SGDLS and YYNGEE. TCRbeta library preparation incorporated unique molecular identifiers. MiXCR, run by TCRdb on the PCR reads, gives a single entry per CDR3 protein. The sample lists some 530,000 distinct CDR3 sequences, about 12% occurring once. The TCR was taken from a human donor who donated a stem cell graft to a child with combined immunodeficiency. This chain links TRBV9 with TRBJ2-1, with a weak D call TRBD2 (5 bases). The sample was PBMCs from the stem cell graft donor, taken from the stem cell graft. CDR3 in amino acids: CASSVGVFVNNEQFF. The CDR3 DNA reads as TGTGCCAGCAGCGTGGGAGTATTTGTTAACAATGAGCAGTTCTTC.